One T cell receptor (beta chain) is described in this entry. Its specificity is unknown. Trimming shortened V by 5 bases and J by 1 base, and 15 bases separated the two germline ends. Germline values: CDR1 MNHEY, CDR2 SMNVEV (reference sequence). CDR3 size: 15 residues. The sample comes from a study of cytomegalovirus exposure and HLA in healthy donors. Notes on the study in general: The authors enumerated 164 TCR beta chains as linked to cytomegalovirus. It was reported in a later analysis that an Asian-associated ancestry cluster showed fewer N-insertions than the roughly 670-donor mean.

Use of 60 Vbeta and 13 Jbeta primers characterized the PCR. Profiling relied on immunoSEQ multiplex PCR, and the TCRdb table lists in-frame clones only, not all of them. The table includes roughly 100,000 clones, 60% to 85% detected once. This rearrangement joins TRBV27 to TRBJ2-7; possible D gene TRBD2, 6 bases. Sequencing was done on a sample of PBMCs. The TCR comes from a man in his forties or fifties in good health and CMV-seronegative. The CDR3: CASSPSRAGSYEQYF. CDR3 nucleotide sequence: TGTGCCAGCAGTCCTTCCCGGGCGGGGTCCTACGAGCAGTACTTC.